A single sample gave rise to the 22 T cell receptor beta chains below, sequenced in a study of OX40 agonist ivuxolimab in advanced cancers. Assay: immunoSEQ multiplex PCR; the TCRdb copy retains only in-frame clones and omits some. The sample carries approximately 94,000 clones, 91% recorded once. Sequencing used CD4+ or CD8+ T cells sorted from blood, obtained in a trial of the OX40 agonist ivuxolimab. The receptors come from an adult with an advanced solid tumor such as melanoma, head and neck, liver or kidney cancer.

The genes are TRBV14 and TRBJ1-3; 9 bases agree with TRBD1. The CDR3 covers 15 residues. V gave up 8 bases and J gave up 2 bases; unmatched junction bases: 7. Germline V gives CDR1 SGHDN, CDR2 FVKESK. The CDR3, as DNA: TGTGCCAGCGAGGGACAGGGAGGTCCTGGAAACACCATATATTTT. This gives the protein CASEGQGGPGNTIYF.

This chain links TRBV5-6 with TRBJ2-3; tentatively, D is TRBD2 (6 bases). V was pared by 2 bases and J by 1 base, with 14 bases between. The germline V gene encodes CDR1 SGHDT and CDR2 YYEEEE. The CDR3 totals 16 residues. CDR3 DNA sequence: TGTGCCAGCAGCTTAGAGCTGACGGGGGGCACAGATACGCAGTATTTT. Amino acid sequence: CASSLELTGGTDTQYF.

The V call is TRBV28, the J call TRBJ1-1, with 7 bases lining up with TRBD1. Trimming cost V 5 bases and J 2 bases; bases outside gene matches: 5. This CDR3 has 14 residues. CDR1 and CDR2 from the germline V gene are MDHEN and SYDVKM. In DNA form, the CDR3 reads TGTGCCAGCAGTCGCACAGGGGTCAACACTGAAGCTTTCTTT. This encodes CASSRTGVNTEAFF.

The V call is TRBV30, the J call TRBJ2-7; TRBD2 aligns across 7 bases. Germline V lookup: CDR1 GTSNPN, CDR2 SVGIG (reference sequence). Unmatched junction bases numbered 11, after V lost 3 bases and J lost 6 bases. The CDR3 totals 14 residues. CDR3 protein: CAWRLGRDRGEQYF. The CDR3 nucleotides are TGTGCCTGGAGGTTGGGGAGGGATAGGGGCGAGCAGTACTTC.

The rearrangement links TRBV7-3 to TRBJ2-1; D gene ambiguous. The CDR3 consists of 14 residues. The germline gives CDR1 SGHTA, CDR2 FQGTGA. Trimming took 1 base from V and 5 from J, leaving 9 bases between them. DNA for the CDR3: TGTGCCAGCAGCTTAAACGGTCTTAACAATGAGCAGTTCTTC. It translates to CASSLNGLNNEQFF.

This clone was seen once. CDR3: CASSPYGSAGANVLTF. CDR3 DNA sequence: TGTGCCAGCTCACCGTACGGGAGTGCTGGGGCCAACGTCCTGACTTTC. This chain uses TRBV18 with TRBJ2-6; tentatively, D is TRBD2 (6 bases). Trimming took off 3 bases at V and 2 bases at J, with 11 bases between the two ends. CDR3 length: 16 amino acids. Germline loops: CDR1 KGHSH, CDR2 LQKENI.

The chain combines TRBV18 with TRBJ2-5; possibly TRBD1 or TRBD2 for D (5 bases each). The CDR3 has 14 residues. Germline CDR1 and CDR2: KGHSH and LQKENI. Trimming stripped 0 bases from V and 6 bases from J, with 11 bases between. CDR3 region: CASSPPRGVKTQYF. As DNA, the CDR3 is TGTGCCAGCTCACCACCACGGGGCGTGAAGACCCAGTACTTC.

The chain recombines TRBV7-3 with TRBJ2-2; 7 nucleotides agree with TRBD2. The V segment lost 2 bases and the J segment 5 bases; nucleotides outside the gene matches: 8. Germline CDR1 and CDR2: SGHTA and FQGTGA. The CDR3 extends over 16 amino acids. CDR3 coding DNA: TGTGCCAGCAGCTTAGAACGGGAGGTCGTAACCGGGGAGCTGTTTTTT. Its translation: CASSLEREVVTGELFF.

This chain uses TRBV5-1 with TRBJ2-1; TRBD1 agrees at 10 bases. The CDR3 is made up of 14 amino acids. Germline CDR1 reads SGHRS; CDR2 reads YFSETQ. The ends lost 6 bases at V and 2 bases at J; junction bases unmatched: 2. CDR3 DNA sequence: TGCGCCAGCAAGGGACAGGGGACCTACAATGAGCAGTTCTTC. Its translation is CASKGQGTYNEQFF.

V gene TRBV15 combines with J gene TRBJ2-7, with a weak D call TRBD1 (6 bases). V lost 0 bases and J lost 0, with 15 bases in between. The CDR3 length is 17 residues. The V gene's germline CDR1 is LNHNV and CDR2 YYDKDF (reference sequence). The CDR3 DNA is TGTGCCACCAGCAGAGAGAGGGGGTCGGGGAGCTCCTACGAGCAGTACTTC. Its translation is CATSRERGSGSSYEQYF.

The chain has TRBV28 and TRBJ1-2; a weak D match, TRBD1 (5 bases). With 8 bases removed from V and 8 bases from J, the gap between germline ends came to 12 bases. The length of the CDR3 is 11 residues. The V gene's germline CDR1 is MDHEN and CDR2 SYDVKM. CDR3 protein: CASRMGRGYTF. The CDR3 DNA reads as TGTGCCAGCCGCATGGGGCGGGGCTACACCTTC.

Worth noting for this clone: The junction and the germline gene differ at one end; a read error may be behind it. This chain joins TRBV7-7 and TRBJ2-3; 8 nucleotides line up with TRBD2. This CDR3 comprises 15 residues. The V gene's germline CDR1 is SSHAT and CDR2 FNYEAQ (reference sequence). The CDR3 protein is CASSLSGSPPDTQYF. The CDR3 DNA follows: TGTGCTAGCAGCTTAAGCGGGAGTCCCCCAGATACGCAGTATTTT.

This chain connects TRBV5-1 to TRBJ2-7; 8 positions match TRBD1. The junction had 7 bases not matched to a gene; V was cut back by 4 bases and J by 7 bases. The CDR3 has 13 residues. Germline CDR1 is SGHRS and CDR2 is YFSETQ. The CDR3 coding sequence is TGCGCCAGCAGCCGTACAGGGGGGAGGGAGCAGTACTTC. Translation gives CASSRTGGREQYF.

V is TRBV7-2 and J is TRBJ2-5; D gene uncertain. The end of the DNA fits TRBJ2-7 better, so the J call may be wrong. The length of the CDR3 is 13 residues. The germline V gene has CDR1 SGHTA and CDR2 FQGNSA. The CDR3 DNA is TGTGCCAGCAGCTTAGCTGGGATGCGCGAGCAGTACTTC. Translated, it gives CASSLAGMREQYF.

The chain is built from TRBV5-4 and TRBJ2-5; the D is unclear. V was cut by 1 base and J by 2 bases, with 6 bases left in between. Germline V gene lookup returns CDR1 SGHNT and CDR2 YYREEE (reference sequence). The CDR3 is 13 residues long. In DNA form, the CDR3 reads TGTGCCAGCAGCTTGTCCGTACAAGAGACCCAGTACTTC. Its translation: CASSLSVQETQYF.

The V call is TRBV7-9, the J call TRBJ2-1; D is undetermined. Trimming pared 3 bases from V and 13 bases from J, leaving 19 bases between. The CDR3 totals 14 residues. Germline V gene data show CDR1 as SEHNR and CDR2 as FQNEAQ (reference sequence). This CDR3 reads CASSFRPYYPTQFF. DNA of the CDR3: TGTGCCAGCAGCTTTCGCCCCTATTACCCAACCCAGTTCTTC.

The rearrangement joins TRBV6-5 to TRBJ2-2; tentatively, D is TRBD1 (5 bases). The CDR3 loop spans 13 amino acids. CDR1 is MNHEY and CDR2 is SVGAGI in the germline V gene. The germline V and J ends were trimmed by 8 bases and 3 bases, with 10 bases remaining between them. The CDR3 reads CASRRVHTGELFF. The DNA of the CDR3 is TGTGCCAGCCGCAGGGTTCACACCGGGGAGCTGTTTTTT.

The chain couples TRBV28 to TRBJ1-4; D gene uncertain. This CDR3 has 13 residues. CDR1 is MDHEN and CDR2 is SYDVKM in the germline V gene. V was shortened by 4 bases and J by 8 bases, with 11 bases between the two germline ends. CDR3 sequence reads: CASSSPTAEKLFF. In DNA form, the CDR3 reads TGTGCCAGCAGTTCCCCGACGGCGGAAAAACTGTTTTTT.

The CDR3 DNA is TGTGCTTGTCGGAGACTAGCGGGAGGGCGAGAGACCCAGTACTTC. Its translation is CACRRLAGGRETQYF. The chain joins TRBV30 to TRBJ2-5; 14 bases map to TRBD2. The CDR3 sequence is 15 residues long. Germline values: CDR1 GTSNPN, CDR2 SVGIG (reference sequence). Full variable domain (missing parts from reference TRBV30 and TRBJ2-5): SQTIHQWPATLVQPVGSPLSLECTVEGTSNPNLYWYRQAAGRGLQLLFYSVGIGQISSEVPQNLSASRPQDRQFILSSKKLLLSDSGFYLCACRRLAGGRETQYFGPGTRLLVL.

The V and J genes are TRBV7-8 and TRBJ2-1; TRBD2 is a possible D gene (6 bases). The V gene lost 3 bases and the J gene lost 0 bases, with 12 bases spanning the gap. Germline V gene sequence: CDR1 SGHVS, CDR2 FQNEAQ. The CDR3 length is 16 residues. The CDR3 loop reads CASSLERAPSYNEQFF. The CDR3 DNA reads as TGTGCCAGCAGCTTGGAGCGGGCGCCCTCCTACAATGAGCAGTTCTTC.

The J gene is TRBJ1-5, the V gene TRBV6-5; D is unresolved. The CDR3 length is 13 residues. Trimming cost V 2 bases and J 6 bases, with 8 bases left between them. CDR1 and CDR2 (germline): MNHEY, SVGAGI. CDR3 sequence (DNA): TGTGCCAGCAGTTACAGGCGGGGTCAGCCCCAGCATTTT. Encoded protein: CASSYRRGQPQHF.

The J gene is TRBJ1-5, the V gene TRBV18; TRBD1 is a possible D gene (6 bases). There are 14 residues in the CDR3. CDR1 is KGHSH and CDR2 is LQKENI in the germline V gene. The V and J ends lost 3 bases and 5 bases respectively, with 11 bases between them. In DNA form, the CDR3 reads TGTGCCAGCTCACCTGAGGCAGGGGATCAGCCCCAGCATTTT. It specifies CASSPEAGDQPQHF.